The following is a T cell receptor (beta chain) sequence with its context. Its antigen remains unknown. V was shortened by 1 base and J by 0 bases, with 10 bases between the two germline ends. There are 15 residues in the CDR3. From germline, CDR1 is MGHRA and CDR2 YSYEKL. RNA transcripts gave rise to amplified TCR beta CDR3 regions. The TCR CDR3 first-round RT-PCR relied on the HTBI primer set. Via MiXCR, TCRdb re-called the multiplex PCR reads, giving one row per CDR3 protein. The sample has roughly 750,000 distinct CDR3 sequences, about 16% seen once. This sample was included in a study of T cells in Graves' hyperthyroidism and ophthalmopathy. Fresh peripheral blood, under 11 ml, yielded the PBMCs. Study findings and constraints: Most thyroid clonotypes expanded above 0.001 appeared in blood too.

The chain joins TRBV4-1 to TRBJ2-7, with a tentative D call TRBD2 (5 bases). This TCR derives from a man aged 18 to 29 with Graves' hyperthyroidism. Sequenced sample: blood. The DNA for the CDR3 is TGCGCCAGCAGCCAAGGGCGCGGGCCCTCCTACGAGCAGTACTTC. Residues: CASSQGRGPSYEQYF.